The 24 T cell receptor beta chains listed next were all sequenced from one sample in a study of blood T cells in healthy people across ages. A second roughly 7 to 12 cycle PCR used barcoded and J-beta primers. TCRdb ran MiXCR on the 5' RACE reads and lists one entry per CDR3 protein. The sample yields approximately 960,000 distinct CDR3 sequences, about 28% seen once. These data were also reused for a study on T cells of mothers and their children.

Sequenced: blood. These receptors all come from a woman aged 40 to 49 in good health.

This clonotype was seen repeatedly, ten times or more. The V call is TRBV4-1, the J call TRBJ2-4, with 8 bases aligning to TRBD1. The DNA end is a closer match to TRBJ2-7, so the J assignment may be wrong. This CDR3 has 15 amino acids. Per the germline V gene, CDR1 is MGHRA and CDR2 is YSYEKL. The CDR3 nucleotides read TGCGCCAGCAGCCAAGCCCAGGGGGCGGCTGGCGAGCAGTACTTC. Translation gives CASSQAQGAAGEQYF.

This clonotype was seen at least ten times. The rearrangement joins TRBV7-6 to TRBJ2-3; D possibly uses TRBD1 or TRBD2 (5 bases each). With 7 bases removed from V and 4 bases from J, the gap between germline ends came to 18 bases. CDR3 size: 15 residues. The V gene's germline CDR1 is SGHVS and CDR2 FNYEAQ. CDR3 nucleotide sequence: TGTGCCAGCACCCTTGGGACCCGACCGGCAGATACGCAGTATTTT. Translation gives CASTLGTRPADTQYF.

The chain employs TRBV7-9 and TRBJ2-7, with D unclear. The DNA end is more similar to TRBJ2-5, so the J call may be wrong. Germline V CDR1 and CDR2: SEHNR, FQNEAQ (reference sequence). The CDR3 is 13 residues long. DNA of the CDR3: TGTGCCAGCAGCTTAGTGAGTCTACAGACCCAGTACTTC. This translates into CASSLVSLQTQYF.

This clonotype occurred many times. The rearrangement joins TRBV20-1 to TRBJ1-2; no definite D call. Germline V gene sequence: CDR1 DFQATT, CDR2 SNEGSKA (reference sequence). The V end was cut by 3 bases, the J end by 5 bases, with 13 bases between. This CDR3 is built from 13 residues. The CDR3 bases are TGCAGTGCTAGTTTTGGGGTGGGGTATGGCTACACCTTC. This encodes CSASFGVGYGYTF.

This clonotype was seen at least ten times. The chain carries TRBV28 and TRBJ2-1, with 11 bases matching TRBD1. The CDR3 contains 13 residues. J gave up 10 bases and V 6 bases, and 5 bases lay outside the gene matches. Germline values: CDR1 MDHEN, CDR2 SYDVKM. As DNA, the CDR3 is TGTGCCAGCAGGGGACAGGGGGAGGGGGAGCAGTTCTTC. This sequence encodes CASRGQGEGEQFF.

This clonotype was picked up a small number of times. J is TRBJ2-1 and V is TRBV10-3, with D unclear. The germline V gene encodes CDR1 ENHRY and CDR2 SYGVKD. The CDR3 extends over 12 amino acids. V lost 3 bases and J 10 bases, leaving 10 bases between the germline ends. Here the CDR3 reads CAISDRTWEQFF. In nucleotides, the CDR3 is TGTGCCATCAGTGATCGCACGTGGGAGCAGTTCTTC.

This clonotype was found a few times. Mismatch with germline at one junction end may stem from a read error. The chain combines TRBV4-1 with TRBJ1-2; tentative D call: TRBD1 (6 bases). The germline gives CDR1 MGHRA, CDR2 YSYEKL. The CDR3 totals 14 residues. The CDR3 loop reads CASSQVLGAYGCTF. In DNA form, the CDR3 reads TGCGCCAGCAGCCAAGTATTGGGGGCCTATGGCTGCACCTTC.

This clonotype has just a few counts. One end of the junction fails to match germline, which may point to a read error. V is TRBV7-7 and J is TRBJ2-7; TRBD2 matches 15 bases. Germline V gene sequence: CDR1 SSHAT, CDR2 FNYEAQ (reference sequence). CDR3 length equals 16 residues. This chain's CDR3 is CASSLGGLAGGQEQYF. The DNA for the CDR3 is TGTGCTAGCAGCTTAGGCGGACTAGCGGGGGGGCAAGAGCAGTACTTC.

This clonotype was detected many times. The chain employs TRBV29-1 and TRBJ1-2; D gene unclear. Germline V gene lookup returns CDR1 SQVTM and CDR2 ANQGSEA. The CDR3 spans 13 residues. Trimming cost V 4 bases and J 8 bases, with 17 bases left between them. CDR3 amino acids: CSVAHTKERGYTF. The CDR3 DNA reads TGCAGCGTTGCGCATACGAAGGAGCGAGGCTACACCTTC.

J is TRBJ1-2 and V is TRBV27; 7 bases align to TRBD1. Germline CDR1 MNHEY, CDR2 SMNVEV (reference sequence). This CDR3 spans 15 amino acids. V shed 5 bases, J shed 8 bases, and the junction held 14 bases outside the gene matches. In nucleotides, the CDR3 is TGTGCCAGCAGTGCCCAGGGGGGAGATCCTTCCGGCTACACCTTC. It translates to CASSAQGGDPSGYTF.

The table lists this clonotype with a few counts. This may arise from a read error, as a much more abundant clone is one base away. The chain recombines TRBV27 with TRBJ1-2; D possibly corresponds to TRBD1 (6 bases). Between the trimmed V and J ends, which lost 5 bases and 4 bases, there was a span of 14 bases. The germline gives CDR1 MNHEY, CDR2 SMNVEV (reference sequence). The CDR3 has 14 residues. The CDR3 DNA reads as TGTGCCAGCAGTCCTTCGGACAGTTGCTATGGCTACACCTTC. This translates into CASSPSDSCYGYTF.

This clonotype has a handful of counts. This sequence joins TRBV28 and TRBJ2-7, with D uncertain. Germline assignment: CDR1 MDHEN and CDR2 SYDVKM. V was trimmed by 6 bases and J by 6 bases, leaving 12 bases between them. CDR3 length equals 12 residues. The CDR3 region is CASSRTPPEQYF. The DNA for the CDR3 is TGTGCCAGCAGCCGGACCCCTCCCGAGCAGTACTTC.

This chain connects TRBV3-1 to TRBJ2-7, with TRBD1 matching 7 bases. Germline trimming cut 0 bases from V and 5 bases from J; bases unmatched to any gene: 4. The CDR3 sequence is 14 residues long. CDR1 and CDR2 (germline): LGHDT, YNNKEL (reference sequence). DNA of the CDR3: TGTGCCAGCAGCCAAGACAGGGGGTTTGACGAGCAGTACTTC. It translates to CASSQDRGFDEQYF.

This clonotype was counted between two and nine times. V and J are TRBV4-3 and TRBJ2-2; D ambiguous. CDR1 LGHNA and CDR2 YSLEER come from the germline V gene. The V and J ends lost 3 bases and 0 bases respectively, with 5 bases between them. The CDR3 contains 14 residues. CDR3 in DNA: TGCGCCAGCAGCCACGAAACGAACACCGGGGAGCTGTTTTTT. Its translation: CASSHETNTGELFF.

This clonotype was observed many times. The CDR3 spells CASSQLPSGGYTF. The CDR3 DNA reads as TGCGCCAGCAGCCAACTGCCCAGCGGTGGCTACACCTTC. The chain links TRBV4-1 to TRBJ1-2; D is undetermined. Trimming stripped 2 bases from V and 7 bases from J, with 11 bases between. Germline CDR1 reads MGHRA; CDR2 reads YSYEKL. CDR3 size: 13 residues.

This clonotype was found a few times. The CDR3 DNA sequence: TGCAGCGTTGAGGGAGGGAATAACTATGGCTACACCTTC. Translation gives CSVEGGNNYGYTF. This sequence joins TRBV29-1 and TRBJ1-2; D uncertain. The CDR3 extends over 13 amino acids. Germline loops: CDR1 SQVTM, CDR2 ANQGSEA. V was shortened by 3 bases and J by 1 base, with 9 bases between the two germline ends.

This clonotype was counted ten times or more. The V and J genes are TRBV20-1 and TRBJ2-1; 8 bases line up with TRBD1. This CDR3 has 12 amino acids. Germline assignment: CDR1 DFQATT and CDR2 SNEGSKA (reference sequence). Trimming took 5 bases from V and 6 from J; bases not matched to a gene: 3. The CDR3 DNA reads as TGCAGTGCTTTGGACAGGGCCAATGAGCAGTTCTTC. Translating gives CSALDRANEQFF.

The chain couples TRBV13 to TRBJ2-4, with D perhaps matching TRBD2 (6 bases). V was clipped by 3 bases and J by 13 bases, with 22 bases between them. The CDR3 covers 15 residues. Germline values: CDR1 PRHDT, CDR2 FYEKMQ (reference sequence). The CDR3 sequence: CASSFPYSGPGEQYF. The CDR3 DNA reads TGTGCCAGCAGCTTTCCATACTCAGGGCCGGGGGAGCAGTACTTC.

This clonotype was picked up many times. Written as DNA, the CDR3 is TGCAGTGCTAGAGATCGATTTGAGGCCGGGCAGTACTTC. This encodes CSARDRFEAGQYF. The genes are TRBV20-1 and TRBJ2-7; no reliable D call. Looked up from germline, CDR1 is DFQATT and CDR2 is SNEGSKA (reference sequence). The ends were cut back, 0 bases at V and 9 bases at J, with 15 bases in the middle. The CDR3 runs 13 residues.

V and J are TRBV7-2 and TRBJ2-2; no firm D call. The CDR3 length is 13 residues. Germline CDR1 reads SGHTA; CDR2 reads FQGNSA. Trimming cost V 2 bases and J 6 bases, with 7 bases left between them. The CDR3 here is CASSLSMPGELFF. In DNA, the CDR3 is TGTGCCAGCAGCTTATCTATGCCCGGGGAGCTGTTTTTT.

On this clonotype itself: A read error may account for a junction end that differs from germline. The chain has TRBV12-3 or TRBV12-4 and TRBJ2-3, with D possibly TRBD2 on 6 matching bases. The CDR3 length is 14 residues. CDR3 region: CASSSGGGTDAQYF. As DNA, the CDR3 is TGTGCCAGCAGTTCCGGGGGTGGAACAGATGCGCAGTATTTT.

Details on this clonotype: A much larger clone is a single base away; this may be a read error. Since no conserved phenylalanine or tryptophan closes the CDR3, a read error is the likely cause. The V and J genes are TRBV7-2 and TRBJ2-7; D is unclear. The length of the CDR3 is 14 residues. From germline, CDR1 is SGHTA and CDR2 FQGNSA. Trimming left V 0 bases short and J 0 bases short, with 6 bases between. CDR3 DNA: TGTGCCAGCAGCTTAGCCCAGGACTCCTACGAGCAGTACTCC. It specifies CASSLAQDSYEQYS.

This CDR3 is CASSQGSRANTEAFF. The CDR3 nucleotides read TGCGCCAGCAGCCAGGGTTCGAGGGCGAACACTGAAGCTTTCTTT. The chain employs TRBV5-1 and TRBJ1-1; D is possibly TRBD1 (5 bases). CDR3 length equals 15 residues. Per germline, CDR1 SGHRS and CDR2 YFSETQ. V shed 4 bases and J shed 1 base, with 14 bases lying between them.

This clonotype occurred many times. This chain connects TRBV5-1 to TRBJ1-6; TRBD1 might be the D (5 bases). V was cut by 5 bases and J by 3 bases, with 12 bases left in between. From germline, CDR1 is SGHRS and CDR2 YFSETQ. This CDR3 region has 15 residues. CDR3 DNA: TGCGCCAGCAGATTCAGTGGGGGCTATAATTCACCCCTCCACTTT. It translates to CASRFSGGYNSPLHF.